The next 3 T cell receptor beta chains were all read from a single sample in a study of blood T cell repertoires in COVID-19. Sequencing was performed with immunoSEQ multiplex PCR; in TCRdb, only in-frame clones are kept and a portion is missing. This table has roughly 44,000 clones, roughly 90% appearing once. The specimen was peripheral blood. These receptors came from a man older than 75 with acute or convalescent COVID-19.

The chain carries TRBV18 and TRBJ1-2, with 7 bases that match TRBD1. Trimming removed 4 bases from V and 4 bases from J; junction bases left unmatched: 12. CDR3 length: 16 amino acids. In germline, CDR1 is KGHSH, CDR2 LQKENI. CDR3 sequence (DNA): TGTGCCAGCTCACACGGGCTTACAGGGGAAAGCTATGGCTACACCTTC. It specifies CASSHGLTGESYGYTF. Complete variable domain (other parts from reference TRBV18 and TRBJ1-2): NAGVMQNPRHLVRRRGQEARLRCSPMKGHSHVYWYRQLPEEGLKFMVYLQKENIIDESGMPKERFSAEFPKEGPSILRIQQVVRGDSAAYFCASSHGLTGESYGYTFGSGTRLTVV.

V usage is TRBV11-2 and J usage is TRBJ2-5; 7 bases agree with TRBD1. This CDR3 spans 15 amino acids. V was clipped by 4 bases and J by 5 bases; unmatched bases: 10. The V gene's germline CDR1 is SGHAT and CDR2 FQNNGV. CDR3 nucleotide sequence: TGTGCCAGCAGCTCGACAGGGTTACGTTTGGAGACCCAGTACTTC. This sequence encodes CASSSTGLRLETQYF.

The rearrangement joins TRBV27 to TRBJ2-3; 13 bases are a match to TRBD2. CDR1 is MNHEY and CDR2 is SMNVEV in the germline V gene (reference sequence). After removal of 5 bases from V and 5 bases from J, the junction contained 7 bases not matched to a gene. CDR3 length: 16 residues. CDR3 loop: CASSPRTSGGRDTQYF. The CDR3 nucleotides are TGTGCCAGCAGTCCACGGACTAGCGGGGGTCGAGATACGCAGTATTTT.